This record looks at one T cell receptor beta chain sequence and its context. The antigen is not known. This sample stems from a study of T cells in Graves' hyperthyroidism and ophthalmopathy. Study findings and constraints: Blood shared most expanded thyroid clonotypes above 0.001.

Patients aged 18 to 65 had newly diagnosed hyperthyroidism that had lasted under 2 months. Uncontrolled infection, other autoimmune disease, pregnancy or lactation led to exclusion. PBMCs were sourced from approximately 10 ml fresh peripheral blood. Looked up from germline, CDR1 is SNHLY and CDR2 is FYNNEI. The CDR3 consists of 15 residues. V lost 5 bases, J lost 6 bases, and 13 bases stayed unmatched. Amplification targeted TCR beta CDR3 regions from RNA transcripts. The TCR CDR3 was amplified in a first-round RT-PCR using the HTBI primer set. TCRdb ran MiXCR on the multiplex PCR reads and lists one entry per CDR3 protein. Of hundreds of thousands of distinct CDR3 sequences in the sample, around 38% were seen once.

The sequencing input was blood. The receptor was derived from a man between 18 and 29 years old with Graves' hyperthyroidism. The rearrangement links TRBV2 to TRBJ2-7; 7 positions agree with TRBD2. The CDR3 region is CASSFWTGGEGEQYF. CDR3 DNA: TGTGCCAGCAGTTTTTGGACGGGAGGAGAGGGCGAGCAGTACTTC.